This TCR beta chain was identified during a study of cytomegalovirus exposure and HLA in healthy donors. Primers for the PCR totalled 60 Vbeta and 13 Jbeta. The data were produced by immunoSEQ multiplex PCR, yet TCRdb's version contains in-frame clones alone and is incomplete. This sample has about 130,000 clones, with 65% to 75% found just once. The V end was cut by 5 bases, the J end by 2 bases, with 16 bases between. CDR1 is SGHRS and CDR2 is YFSETQ in the germline V gene. The CDR3 covers 16 residues. The source material was PBMCs. This TCR was sampled from a woman between 45 and 60 years old in good health and CMV-seropositive. The genes are TRBV5-1 and TRBJ2-2, with a weak D call TRBD2 (7 bases). The CDR3 is CASRLTGGPNTGELFF. The CDR3 coding sequence is TGCGCCAGCAGACTAACGGGGGGCCCTAACACCGGGGAGCTGTTTTTT. Supplemented by reference TRBV5-1 and TRBJ2-2, the full variable domain reads KAGVTQTPRYLIKTRGQQVTLSCSPISGHRSVSWYQQTPGQGLQFLFEYFSETQRNKGNFPGRFSGRQFSNSRSEMNVSTLELGDSALYLCASRLTGGPNTGELFFGEGSRLTVL.